This record looks at one T cell receptor (beta chain) sequence and its context. The target antigen is unknown. The CDR3 totals 13 residues. V was cut by 3 bases and J by 5 bases, with 11 bases left in between. The V gene's germline CDR1 is SGDLS and CDR2 YYNGEE. PCR involved 60 Vbeta and 13 Jbeta primers. TCRdb's table, derived via immunoSEQ multiplex PCR, lists solely in-frame clones and lacks some. Of 120,000 to 150,000 clones listed, over 60% were seen once; the top ten hold roughly 1.2%. The data originate from a study of cytomegalovirus exposure and HLA in healthy donors. Study findings and constraints: Later analysis demonstrated an association between a missense DCLRE1C variant and TCR beta V- and J-gene trimming.

Sequenced material: PBMCs. This chain connects TRBV9 to TRBJ2-5; D might be TRBD2 (5 bases). This receptor was identified in a male donor in good health and CMV-seropositive. The CDR3 spells CASSGPSRETQYF. CDR3 nucleotide sequence: TGTGCCAGCAGCGGTCCTAGCCGGGAGACCCAGTACTTC.